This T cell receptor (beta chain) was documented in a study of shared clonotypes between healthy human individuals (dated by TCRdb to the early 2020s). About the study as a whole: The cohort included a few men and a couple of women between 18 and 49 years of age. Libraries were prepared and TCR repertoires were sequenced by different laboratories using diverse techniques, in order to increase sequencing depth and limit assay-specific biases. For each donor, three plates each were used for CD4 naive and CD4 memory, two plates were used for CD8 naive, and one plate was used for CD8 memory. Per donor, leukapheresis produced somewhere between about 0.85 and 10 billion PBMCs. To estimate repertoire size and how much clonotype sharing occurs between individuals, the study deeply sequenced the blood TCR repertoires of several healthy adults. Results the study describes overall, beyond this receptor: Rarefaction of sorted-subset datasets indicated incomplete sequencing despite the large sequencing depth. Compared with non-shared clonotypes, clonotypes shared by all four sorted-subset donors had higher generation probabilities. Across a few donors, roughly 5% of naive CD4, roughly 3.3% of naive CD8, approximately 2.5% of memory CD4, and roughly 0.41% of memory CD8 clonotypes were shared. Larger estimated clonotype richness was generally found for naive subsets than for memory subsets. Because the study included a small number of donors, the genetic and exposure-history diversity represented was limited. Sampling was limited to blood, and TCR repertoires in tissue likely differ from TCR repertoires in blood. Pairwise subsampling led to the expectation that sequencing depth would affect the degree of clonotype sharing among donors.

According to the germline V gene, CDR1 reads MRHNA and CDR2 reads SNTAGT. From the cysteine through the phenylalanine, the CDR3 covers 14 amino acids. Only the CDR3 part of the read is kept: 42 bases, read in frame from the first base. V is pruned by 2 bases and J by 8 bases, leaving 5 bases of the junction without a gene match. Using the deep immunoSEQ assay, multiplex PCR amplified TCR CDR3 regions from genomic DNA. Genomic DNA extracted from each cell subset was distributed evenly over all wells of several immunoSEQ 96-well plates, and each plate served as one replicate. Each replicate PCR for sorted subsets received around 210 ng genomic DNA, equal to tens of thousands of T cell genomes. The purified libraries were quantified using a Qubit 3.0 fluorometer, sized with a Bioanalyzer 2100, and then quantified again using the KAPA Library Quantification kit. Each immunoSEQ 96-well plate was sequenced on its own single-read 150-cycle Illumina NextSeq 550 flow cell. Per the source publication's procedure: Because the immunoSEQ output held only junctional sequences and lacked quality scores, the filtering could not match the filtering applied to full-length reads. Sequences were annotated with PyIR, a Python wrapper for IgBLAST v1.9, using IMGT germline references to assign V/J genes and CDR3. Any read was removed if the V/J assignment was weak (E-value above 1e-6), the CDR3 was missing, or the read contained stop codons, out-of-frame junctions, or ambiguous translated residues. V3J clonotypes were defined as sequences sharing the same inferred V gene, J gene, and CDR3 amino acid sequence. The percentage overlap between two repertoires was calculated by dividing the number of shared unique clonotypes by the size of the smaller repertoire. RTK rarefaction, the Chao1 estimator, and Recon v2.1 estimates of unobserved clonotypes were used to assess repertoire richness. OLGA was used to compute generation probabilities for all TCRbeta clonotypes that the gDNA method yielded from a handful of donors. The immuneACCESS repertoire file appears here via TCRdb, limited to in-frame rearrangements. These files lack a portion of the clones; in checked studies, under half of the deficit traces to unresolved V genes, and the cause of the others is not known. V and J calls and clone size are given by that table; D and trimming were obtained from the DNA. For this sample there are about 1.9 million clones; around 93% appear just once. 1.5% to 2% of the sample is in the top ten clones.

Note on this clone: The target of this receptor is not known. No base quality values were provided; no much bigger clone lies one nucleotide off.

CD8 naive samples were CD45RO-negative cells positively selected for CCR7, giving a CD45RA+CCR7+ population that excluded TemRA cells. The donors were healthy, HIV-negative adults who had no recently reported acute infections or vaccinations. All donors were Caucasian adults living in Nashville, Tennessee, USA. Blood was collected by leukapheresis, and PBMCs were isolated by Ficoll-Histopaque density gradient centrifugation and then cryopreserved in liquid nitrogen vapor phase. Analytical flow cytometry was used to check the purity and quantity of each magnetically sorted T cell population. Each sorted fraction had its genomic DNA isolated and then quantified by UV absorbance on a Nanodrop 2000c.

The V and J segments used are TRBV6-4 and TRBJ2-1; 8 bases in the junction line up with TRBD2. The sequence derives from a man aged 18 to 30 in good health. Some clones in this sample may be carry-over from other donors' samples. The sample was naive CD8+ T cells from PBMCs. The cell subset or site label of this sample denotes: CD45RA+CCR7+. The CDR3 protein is CASSDLGGAHEQFF. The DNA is TGTGCCAGCAGTGACCTCGGGGGGGCCCATGAGCAGTTCTTC.